One and the same sample provided the 10 T cell receptor beta chains below, sequenced in a study of cytomegalovirus exposure and HLA in healthy donors. The PCR had 60 Vbeta and 13 Jbeta primers. The table came from immunoSEQ multiplex PCR; TCRdb's copy has only in-frame clones and leaves some out. This sample yields 100,000 to 150,000 clones, of which over 65% are seen a single time; more than 3% belongs to the top ten. Sequenced sample: PBMCs. These receptors were collected from a man aged 30-40 years in good health and CMV-seronegative.

The genes are TRBV7-8 and TRBJ2-1; TRBD2 might be the D (6 bases). Germline V CDR1 and CDR2: SGHVS, FQNEAQ. V gave up 5 bases and J gave up 4 bases, with 18 bases separating them. This CDR3 region has 16 residues. For the CDR3, the DNA is TGTGCCAGCAGCCTTATAGCGGAGACCCTTTACAATGAGCAGTTCTTC. Translated: CASSLIAETLYNEQFF. The full variable domain, its missing parts supplied by reference TRBV7-8 and TRBJ2-1, is GAGVSQSPRYKVAKRGQDVALRCDPISGHVSLFWYQQALGQGPEFLTYFQNEAQLDKSGLPSDRFFAERPEGSVSTLKIQRTQQEDSAVYLCASSLIAETLYNEQFFGPGTRLTVL.

The chain recombines TRBV18 with TRBJ1-3; tentative D call: TRBD1 (6 bases). The CDR3 is 16 amino acids. The germline V gene encodes CDR1 KGHSH and CDR2 LQKENI. V dropped 3 bases and J dropped 0 bases, with 12 bases sitting between them. The CDR3: CASSPNRASSGNTIYF. CDR3 nucleotide sequence: TGTGCCAGCTCACCGAACAGGGCGTCCTCTGGAAACACCATATATTTT.

This clone was counted only a few times. The chain is built from TRBV28 and TRBJ2-7; the D gene is possibly TRBD1 (6 bases). Trimming took 1 base from V and 7 from J, leaving 11 bases between them. The CDR3 runs 13 residues. The germline gives CDR1 MDHEN, CDR2 SYDVKM. CDR3 sequence (DNA): TGTGCCAGCAGTTTATCCCCCGGGACAGAGCAGTACTTC. Its protein is CASSLSPGTEQYF.

This clone occurred once. The CDR3 protein is CASSVFSPVTGGSYEQYF. For the CDR3, the DNA is TGTGCCAGCAGCGTTTTTTCCCCGGTGACAGGGGGATCCTACGAGCAGTACTTC. V usage is TRBV11-2 and J usage is TRBJ2-7; 9 bases fit TRBD1. V lost 5 bases, J lost 1 base, and 15 bases stayed unmatched. The CDR3 loop spans 18 amino acids. Germline loops: CDR1 SGHAT, CDR2 FQNNGV. Full variable domain (outside the CDR3, taken from reference TRBV11-2 and TRBJ2-7): EAGVAQSPRYKIIEKRQSVAFWCNPISGHATLYWYQQILGQGPKLLIQFQNNGVVDDSQLPKDRFSAERLKGVDSTLKIQPAKLEDSAVYLCASSVFSPVTGGSYEQYFGPGTRLTVT.

A remark on this clone: An end of the junction differs from the germline gene, which may be a read error. The chain couples TRBV6-5 to TRBJ1-5; possible D gene TRBD1, 6 bases. The CDR3 is 14 residues long. CDR1 MNHEY and CDR2 SVGAGI come from the germline V gene. The CDR3 reads CAGSRDGTNQPQHF. CDR3 sequence (DNA): TGTGCCGGCAGCAGGGACGGGACAAATCAGCCCCAGCATTTT.

Concerning this clone: In the same sample, other DNA sequences code for this CDR3. The chain recombines TRBV27 with TRBJ1-2; TRBD1 aligns across 10 bases. The CDR3 sequence is 13 residues long. The J segment lost 5 bases and the V segment lost 5 bases, leaving 2 bases of the junction unmatched. Germline CDR1 reads MNHEY; CDR2 reads SMNVEV (reference sequence). The CDR3 loop reads CASSRDRGYGYTF. As DNA, the CDR3 is TGTGCCAGCAGTCGGGACAGGGGATATGGCTACACCTTC.

The V call is TRBV9, the J call TRBJ2-3; 7 bases agree with TRBD2. Germline V gives CDR1 SGDLS, CDR2 YYNGEE. The CDR3 sequence is 15 residues long. Germline trimming cut 3 bases from V and 2 bases from J; bases unmatched to any gene: 6. For the CDR3, the DNA is TGTGCCAGCAGCGCCCCCGGGACTACCACAGATACGCAGTATTTT. This encodes CASSAPGTTTDTQYF.

This clone was seen once. The chain combines TRBV20-1 with TRBJ2-1, with a weak D call TRBD1 (6 bases). This CDR3 is 11 amino acids long. With 6 bases removed from V and 10 bases from J, the gap between germline ends came to 13 bases. Looked up from germline, CDR1 is DFQATT and CDR2 is SNEGSKA (reference sequence). The CDR3 loop reads CSALDSPEQFF. The CDR3 DNA follows: TGCAGTGCCCTGGACAGTCCGGAGCAGTTCTTC.

This rearrangement joins TRBV11-3 to TRBJ2-2, with TRBD1 matching over 8 bases. The CDR3 is 17 residues long. Germline V gene sequence: CDR1 SGHNT, CDR2 YENEEA. V lost 5 bases and J lost 1; bases outside the gene matches: 9. For the CDR3, the DNA is TGTGCCAGCAGCCACCGACAGGGGCTAAGGAACACCGGGGAGCTGTTTTTT. Translating gives CASSHRQGLRNTGELFF.

CDR3 in DNA: TGTGCCTGGAGTCCAGGGAACGACTACGAGCAGTACTTC. This translates into CAWSPGNDYEQYF. The genes are TRBV30 and TRBJ2-7, with D possibly being TRBD1 (5 bases). Per germline, CDR1 GTSNPN and CDR2 SVGIG (reference sequence). With 2 bases removed from V and 3 bases from J, the gap between germline ends came to 11 bases. This CDR3 is built from 13 residues.